This T cell receptor (beta chain) is from a study of beta chain features in type 1 diabetes. Heparinised blood was drawn once per donor, averaging about 116 mL. Purities in excess of 98% were seen in all sorted populations. The whole isolated RNA underwent reverse transcription, so sequencing captured expressed TCRB transcripts. An average approximately 3.3 million reads came from naive, central memory and regulatory T cell samples. Here immunoSEQ multiplex PCR was the method, and the copy in TCRdb shows in-frame clones only, minus some. The table lists around 450,000 clones, over 10% of them singletons. The V end lost 4 bases, the J end lost 0 bases, and 8 bases lay between the germline ends. The V gene's germline CDR1 is SGHNT and CDR2 YYREEE (reference sequence). This CDR3 has 15 residues. General observations from the study: PCR might favor shorter templates, equally in patients and controls.

As to this clone: Antigen specificity is unknown. Other DNA sequences in this sample translate to the same CDR3.

The receptor comes from a woman younger than 30 in good health. The sample taken for sequencing was naive CD4+ T cells from blood. V gene TRBV5-4 combines with J gene TRBJ2-6, with D uncertain. The CDR3 here is CASSLDLSGANVLTF. The CDR3 DNA is TGTGCCAGCAGCCTGGACCTCTCTGGGGCCAACGTCCTGACTTTC.